Included here is one T cell receptor beta chain sequence, with context. What it binds is unknown. The time point: week 11, during vaccination. Each dose of the vaccine consisted of 300 ug of mutant IDH1 20-mer peptide, with topical imiquimod. The sample is drawn from a study of a mutant IDH1 vaccine in newly diagnosed glioma. Study summary: Males made up roughly 62% and females roughly 40% of treated patients, whose mean age was approximately 43 years.

The V end was cut by 1 base, the J end by 6 bases, with 18 bases between. CDR1 is SSHAT and CDR2 is FNYEAQ in the germline V gene (reference sequence). The CDR3 totals 16 residues. This table comes from immunoSEQ multiplex PCR, and its TCRdb copy is limited to in-frame clones, with some not included. The data contain about 60,000 clones, under 90% of them seen just once; the ten biggest clones take up roughly 3.5%. This receptor was taken from a man aged 30 to 45 with glioma. The starting material was PBMCs, obtained from a glioma patient whose treatment included an IDH1 peptide vaccine. The chain couples TRBV7-7 to TRBJ2-5; no clear D gene. CDR3 bases: TGTGCCAGCAGCTTAGACCTGGCTTCAGCTGAGCAGACCCAGTACTTC. It is translated as CASSLDLASAEQTQYF.